This T cell receptor beta chain was captured in a study of blood T cells in healthy people across ages. Then a second PCR, running roughly 7 to 11 cycles, was carried out with a sample-barcoded 5' primer and a J-beta primer mix. TCRdb used MiXCR to reprocess the 5' RACE reads, holding one entry per CDR3 protein. The sample lists almost 550,000 distinct CDR3 sequences, around 24% occurring once. There are 14 residues in the CDR3. V was shortened by 3 bases and J by 7 bases, with 13 bases between the two germline ends. Germline CDR1 reads LNHNV; CDR2 reads YYDKDF (reference sequence). This clonotype was detected once. Its cognate antigen is unknown. Study findings and constraints: Comparison with aged donors showed that long-lived donors had more naive CD4+ cells and higher diversity.

These sequences were also reported in another study, on T cells of mothers and their children. That paper adds: Samples were obtained from three healthy Caucasian mothers and their six children.

This TCR came from a boy between 10 and 17 years old in good health. The chain has TRBV15 and TRBJ2-4; D possibly corresponds to TRBD1 (6 bases). The sequenced sample was blood. The CDR3, as DNA: TGTGCCACCAGCAGCAAGGGGGACGGGAACATTCAGTACTTC. It is translated as CATSSKGDGNIQYF.